A selection of T cell receptor beta chains follows, all from one sample in a study of shared clonotypes between healthy human individuals. Profiling relied on immunoSEQ multiplex PCR, and the TCRdb table lists in-frame clones only, not all of them. Of 2 million to 2.5 million clones in the sample, roughly 95% are singletons; the top ten hold 0.85% to 1.2%. Sequencing was done on a sample of naive CD8+ T cells sorted from blood. The receptors originated from a man aged 18 to 30 in good health. CDR3s include the opening cysteine and the closing phenylalanine or tryptophan. Fields, in order: D gene, J gene, V gene, clone size, CDR3 protein, CDR3 DNA. D genes are given only for firm matches. Expanded clones are given a class, and other clones once, few, many or no size at all.

D: .; J: TRBJ1-1; V: TRBV6-5; size: .; CDR3: CASSYGGVGSEAFF; DNA: TGTGCCAGCAGTTATGGAGGGGTAGGATCTGAAGCTTTCTTT
D: .; J: TRBJ1-1; V: TRBV5-1; size: .; CDR3: CASSLEGRGMTEAFF; DNA: TGCGCCAGCAGCTTGGAAGGGCGAGGAATGACTGAAGCTTTCTTT
D: .; J: TRBJ1-1; V: TRBV6-5; size: .; CDR3: CASQDQVGFTEAFF; DNA: TGTGCCAGCCAAGACCAAGTAGGTTTCACTGAAGCTTTCTTT
D: TRBD2; J: TRBJ2-1; V: TRBV9; size: .; CDR3: CASSSASGGSYNEQFF; DNA: TGTGCCAGCAGCTCAGCTAGCGGGGGCTCCTACAATGAGCAGTTCTTC
D: .; J: TRBJ2-2; V: TRBV2; size: once; CDR3: CASSGLMEGTGELFF; DNA: TGTGCCAGCAGTGGGTTAATGGAAGGGACCGGGGAGCTGTTTTTT
D: TRBD2; J: TRBJ2-3; V: TRBV27; size: .; CDR3: CASKRTSGIGDTQYF; DNA: TGTGCCAGCAAGAGGACTAGCGGGATTGGGGATACGCAGTATTTT
D: TRBD2; J: TRBJ2-7; V: TRBV25-1; size: .; CDR3: CASRGLAEEQYF; DNA: TGTGCCAGCAGGGGACTAGCGGAGGAGCAGTACTTC
D: TRBD1; J: TRBJ2-7; V: TRBV7-9; size: .; CDR3: CASSLYEGRGPHEQYF; DNA: TGTGCCAGCAGCTTATATGAGGGCAGGGGGCCCCACGAGCAGTACTTC
D: .; J: TRBJ2-1; V: TRBV19; size: .; CDR3: CASTLTGSIFGNEQFF; DNA: TGTGCCAGTACCCTTACCGGGTCCATATTTGGGAATGAGCAGTTCTTC
D: .; J: TRBJ2-1; V: TRBV5-1; size: once; CDR3: CASSLELLGNEQFF; DNA: TGCGCCAGCAGCTTGGAACTTCTTGGGAATGAGCAGTTCTTC
D: .; J: TRBJ2-7; V: TRBV6-5; size: .; CDR3: CASSYLTSGTREQYF; DNA: TGTGCCAGCAGTTATCTGACCTCAGGGACGCGGGAGCAGTACTTC
D: .; J: TRBJ2-7; V: TRBV4-1; size: .; CDR3: CASSHQTDGYEQYF; DNA: TGCGCCAGCAGCCACCAGACGGATGGCTACGAGCAGTACTTC
D: .; J: TRBJ2-2; V: TRBV28; size: .; CDR3: CASSFGTSGAGELFF; DNA: TGTGCCAGCAGTTTTGGCACTAGTGGGGCCGGGGAGCTGTTTTTT
D: .; J: TRBJ2-7; V: TRBV7-6; size: .; CDR3: CASSLEGTTLGEQYF; DNA: TGTGCCAGCAGCTTAGAAGGGACAACCCTTGGCGAGCAGTACTTC
D: .; J: TRBJ2-7; V: TRBV6-5; size: once; CDR3: CASSYGPGVIYEQYF; DNA: TGTGCCAGCAGTTACGGCCCAGGGGTTATCTACGAGCAGTACTTC
D: .; J: TRBJ2-7; V: TRBV4-3; size: .; CDR3: CASSQRVSSYEQYF; DNA: TGCGCCAGCAGCCAGAGGGTAAGCTCCTACGAGCAGTACTTC
D: .; J: TRBJ1-1; V: TRBV4-1; size: .; CDR3: CASSLRGGAEAFF; DNA: TGCGCCAGCAGCTTACGCGGCGGGGCTGAAGCTTTCTTT
D: TRBD2; J: TRBJ2-7; V: TRBV4-3; size: .; CDR3: CASSQDLEAGEGYEQYF; DNA: TGCGCCAGCAGCCAAGATCTGGAAGCGGGAGAAGGCTACGAGCAGTACTTC
D: TRBD2; J: TRBJ2-1; V: TRBV7-2; size: .; CDR3: CASSLTSGRADEQFF; DNA: TGTGCCAGCAGCCTAACTAGCGGGAGGGCCGATGAGCAGTTCTTC
D: .; J: TRBJ2-4; V: TRBV5-4; size: .; CDR3: CASSGDESPLDIQYF; DNA: TGTGCCAGCAGCGGCGACGAATCCCCCTTGGACATTCAGTACTTC